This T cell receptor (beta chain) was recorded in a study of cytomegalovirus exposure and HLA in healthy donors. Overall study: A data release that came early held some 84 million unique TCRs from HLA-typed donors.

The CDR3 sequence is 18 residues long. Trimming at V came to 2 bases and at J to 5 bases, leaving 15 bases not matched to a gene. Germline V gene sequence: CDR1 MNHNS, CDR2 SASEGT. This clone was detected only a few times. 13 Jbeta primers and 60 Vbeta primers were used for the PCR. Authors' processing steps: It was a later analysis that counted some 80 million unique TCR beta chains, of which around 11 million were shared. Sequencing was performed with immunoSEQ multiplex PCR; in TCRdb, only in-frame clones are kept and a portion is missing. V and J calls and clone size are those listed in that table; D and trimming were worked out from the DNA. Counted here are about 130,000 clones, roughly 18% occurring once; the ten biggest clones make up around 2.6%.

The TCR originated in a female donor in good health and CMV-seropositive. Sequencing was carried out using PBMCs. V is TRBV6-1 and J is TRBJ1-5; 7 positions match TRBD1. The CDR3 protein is CASSEYIFRVRGHQPQHF. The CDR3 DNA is TGTGCCAGCAGTGAATATATATTCCGGGTAAGGGGGCATCAGCCCCAGCATTTT.